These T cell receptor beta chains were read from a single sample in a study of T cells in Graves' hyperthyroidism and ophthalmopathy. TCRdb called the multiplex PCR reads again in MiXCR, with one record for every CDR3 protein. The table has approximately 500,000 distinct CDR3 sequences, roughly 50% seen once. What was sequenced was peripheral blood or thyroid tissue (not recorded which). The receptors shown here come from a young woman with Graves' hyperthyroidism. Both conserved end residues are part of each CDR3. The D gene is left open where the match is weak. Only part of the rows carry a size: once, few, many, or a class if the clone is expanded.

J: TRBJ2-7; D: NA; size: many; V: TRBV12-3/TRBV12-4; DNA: TGTGCCAGCAGTTCGTCGGACAGCTGGTACGAGCAGTACTTC; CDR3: CASSSSDSWYEQYF
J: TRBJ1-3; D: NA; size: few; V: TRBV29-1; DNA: TGCAGCGTCCGACAGGAAGGAAACACCATATATTTT; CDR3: CSVRQEGNTIYF
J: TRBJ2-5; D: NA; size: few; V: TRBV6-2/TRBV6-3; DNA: TGTGCCATCCACGACAGGGCGGGGGAGACCCAGTACTTC; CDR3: CAIHDRAGETQYF
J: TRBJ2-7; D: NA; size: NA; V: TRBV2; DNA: TGTGCCAGGACAGCGAGGAACTACGAGCAGTACTTC; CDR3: CARTARNYEQYF
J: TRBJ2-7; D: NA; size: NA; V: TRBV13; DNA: TGTGCCAGCACCTACGGGGCTTGGGGTCGGGCCGGAGAGCAGTACTTC; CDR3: CASTYGAWGRAGEQYF
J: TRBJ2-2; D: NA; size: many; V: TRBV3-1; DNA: TGTGCCAGCAGCCTCGACTGGGCAGCCGGGGAGCTGTTTTTT; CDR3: CASSLDWAAGELFF
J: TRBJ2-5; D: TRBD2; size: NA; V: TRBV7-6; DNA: TGCGCCAGCAGCCAACCCGTAGCGGGAGGCCCAGAGACCCAGTACTTC; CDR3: CASSQPVAGGPETQYF
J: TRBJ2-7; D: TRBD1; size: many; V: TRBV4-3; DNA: TGCGCCAGCAGCCAAACCACAGGGGGCGTCTCCTACGAGCAGTACTTC; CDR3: CASSQTTGGVSYEQYF
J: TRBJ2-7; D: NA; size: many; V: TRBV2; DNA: TGTGCCAGCAGTGATCGAAGCTACGAGCAGTACTTC; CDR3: CASSDRSYEQYF
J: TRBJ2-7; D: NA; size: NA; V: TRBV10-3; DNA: TGTGCCATCAGGAGAGGGTTGAGGGACGAGCAGTACTTC; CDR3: CAIRRGLRDEQYF
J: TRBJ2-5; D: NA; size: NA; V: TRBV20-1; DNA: TGCAGTGCTTCGCGTGGGGGGTGGCAGGAGACCCAGTACTTC; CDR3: CSASRGGWQETQYF
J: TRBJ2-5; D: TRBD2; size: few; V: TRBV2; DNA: TGTGCCAGACGTAGCGGGAAGGGAGAAGAGACCCAGTACTTC; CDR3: CARRSGKGEETQYF
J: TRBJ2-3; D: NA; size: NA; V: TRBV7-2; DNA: TGTGCCAGCAGCTTAGTATGGGACAAGGCCTCCTCAAGCACAGATACGCAGTATTTT; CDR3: CASSLVWDKASSSTDTQYF
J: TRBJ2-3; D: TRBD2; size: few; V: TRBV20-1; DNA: TGCAGTGCTAGAGATAGCGGGAGGTCAGATACGCAGTATTTT; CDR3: CSARDSGRSDTQYF
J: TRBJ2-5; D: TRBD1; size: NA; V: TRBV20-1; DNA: TGCAGTGCCAGAAAGTGGGACAGGGGGCGGGAGACCCAGTACTTC; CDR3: CSARKWDRGRETQYF
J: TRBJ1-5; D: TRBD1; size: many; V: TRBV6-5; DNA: TGTGCCAGCAGTGAATTTGGGACAGATAATCAGCCCCAGCATTTT; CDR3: CASSEFGTDNQPQHF
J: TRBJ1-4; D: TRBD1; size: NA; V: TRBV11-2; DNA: TGTGCCAGCAGCGACTTGGACAGGGTCGATGAAAAACTGTTTTTT; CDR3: CASSDLDRVDEKLFF
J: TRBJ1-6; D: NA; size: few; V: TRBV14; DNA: TGTGCCAGCAGCCAAGGGGCTGGACTTAATTCACCCCTCCACTTT; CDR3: CASSQGAGLNSPLHF
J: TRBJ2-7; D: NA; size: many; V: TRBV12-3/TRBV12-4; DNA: TGTGCCAGCAGCGCGGACAGCTACGAGCAGTACTTC; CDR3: CASSADSYEQYF
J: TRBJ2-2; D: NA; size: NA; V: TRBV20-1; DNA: TGCAGTGCTATCAGACAGGCTGCGTTGGGCACCGGGGAGCTGTTTTTT; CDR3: CSAIRQAALGTGELFF
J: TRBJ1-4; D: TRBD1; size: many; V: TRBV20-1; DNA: TGCAGTGCTCCCGGGACAGCGAATGAAAAACTGTTTTTT; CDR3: CSAPGTANEKLFF
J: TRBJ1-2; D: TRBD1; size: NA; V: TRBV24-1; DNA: TGTGCCACCAGTGATTCCGGACAGGGGGTTTACTATGGCTACACCTTC; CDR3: CATSDSGQGVYYGYTF
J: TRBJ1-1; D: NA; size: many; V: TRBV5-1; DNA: TGCGCCAGCAGCTTGGGCGGCCGGGGGTTTAGAGGTACGAACACTGAAGCTTTCTTT; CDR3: CASSLGGRGFRGTNTEAFF
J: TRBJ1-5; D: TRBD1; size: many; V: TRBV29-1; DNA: TGCAGCGTTTGGCCTGGGGAGGACAGGGTTCAGCCCCAGCATTTT; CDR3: CSVWPGEDRVQPQHF
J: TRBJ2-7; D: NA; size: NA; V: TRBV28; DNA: TGTGCCAGCAGCTCGAAGTGGGGTTTTGAGCAGTACTTC; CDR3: CASSSKWGFEQYF